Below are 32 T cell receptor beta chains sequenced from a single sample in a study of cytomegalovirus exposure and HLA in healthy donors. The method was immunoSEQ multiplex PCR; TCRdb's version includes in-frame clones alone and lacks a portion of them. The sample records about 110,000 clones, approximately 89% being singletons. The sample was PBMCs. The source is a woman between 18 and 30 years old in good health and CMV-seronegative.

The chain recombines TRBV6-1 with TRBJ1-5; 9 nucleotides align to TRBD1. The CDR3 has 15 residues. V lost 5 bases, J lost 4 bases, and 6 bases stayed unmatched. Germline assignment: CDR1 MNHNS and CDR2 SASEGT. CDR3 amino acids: CASSPWTGENQPQHF. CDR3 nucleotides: TGTGCCAGCAGTCCATGGACAGGGGAAAATCAGCCCCAGCATTTT.

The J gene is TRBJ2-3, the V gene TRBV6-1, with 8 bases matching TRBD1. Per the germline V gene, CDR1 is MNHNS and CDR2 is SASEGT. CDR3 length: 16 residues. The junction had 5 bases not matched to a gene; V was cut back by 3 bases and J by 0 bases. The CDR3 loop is CASSDRQGFSTDTQYF. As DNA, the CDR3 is TGTGCCAGCAGTGACCGACAGGGGTTTAGCACAGATACGCAGTATTTT.

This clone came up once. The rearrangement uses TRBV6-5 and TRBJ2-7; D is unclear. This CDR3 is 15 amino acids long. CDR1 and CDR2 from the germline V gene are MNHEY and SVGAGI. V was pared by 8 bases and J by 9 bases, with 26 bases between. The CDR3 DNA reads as TGTGCCAGCTACTCACCGGGTTTTTCACCCTTGGTGCAGTACTTC. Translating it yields CASYSPGFSPLVQYF.

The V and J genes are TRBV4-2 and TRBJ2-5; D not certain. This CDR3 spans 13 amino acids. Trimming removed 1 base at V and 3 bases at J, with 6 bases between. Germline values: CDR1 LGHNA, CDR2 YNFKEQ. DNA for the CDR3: TGTGCCAGCAGCCAAGCTAAGAAAGAGACCCAGTACTTC. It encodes CASSQAKKETQYF.

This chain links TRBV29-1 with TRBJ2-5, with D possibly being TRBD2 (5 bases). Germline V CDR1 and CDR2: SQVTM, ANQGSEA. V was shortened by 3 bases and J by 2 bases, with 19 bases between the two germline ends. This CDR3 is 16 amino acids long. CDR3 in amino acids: CSVERVIVGKQETQYF. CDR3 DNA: TGCAGCGTTGAGAGGGTTATAGTAGGGAAACAAGAGACCCAGTACTTC.

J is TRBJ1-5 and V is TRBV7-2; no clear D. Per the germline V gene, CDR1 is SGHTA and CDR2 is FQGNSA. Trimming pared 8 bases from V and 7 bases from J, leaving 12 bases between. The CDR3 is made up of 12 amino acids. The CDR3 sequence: CASARGEQPQHF. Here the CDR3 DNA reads TGTGCCAGCGCCCGAGGAGAGCAGCCCCAGCATTTT.

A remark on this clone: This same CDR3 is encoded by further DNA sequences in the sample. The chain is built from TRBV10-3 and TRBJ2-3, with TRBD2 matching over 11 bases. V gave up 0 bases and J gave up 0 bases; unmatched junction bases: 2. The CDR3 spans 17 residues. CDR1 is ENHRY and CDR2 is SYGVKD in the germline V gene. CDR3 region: CAISESTSGISTDTQYF. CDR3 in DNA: TGTGCCATCAGTGAGTCGACTAGCGGGATAAGCACAGATACGCAGTATTTT.

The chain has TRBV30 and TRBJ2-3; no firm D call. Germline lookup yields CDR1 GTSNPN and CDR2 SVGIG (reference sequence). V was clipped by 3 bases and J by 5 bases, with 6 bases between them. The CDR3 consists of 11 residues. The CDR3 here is CAWRLQDTQYF. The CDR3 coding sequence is TGTGCCTGGAGACTGCAAGATACGCAGTATTTT.

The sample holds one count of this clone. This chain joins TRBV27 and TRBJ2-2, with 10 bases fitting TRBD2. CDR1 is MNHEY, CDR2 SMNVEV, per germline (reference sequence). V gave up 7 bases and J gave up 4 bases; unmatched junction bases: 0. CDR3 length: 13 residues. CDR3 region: CASKRGGTGELFF. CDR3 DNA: TGTGCCAGCAAGCGGGGGGGCACCGGGGAGCTGTTTTTT.

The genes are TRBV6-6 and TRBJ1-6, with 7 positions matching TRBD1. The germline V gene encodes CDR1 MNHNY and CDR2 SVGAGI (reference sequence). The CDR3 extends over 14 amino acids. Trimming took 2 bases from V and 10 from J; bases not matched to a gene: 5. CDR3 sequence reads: CASSYVAGGSPLHF. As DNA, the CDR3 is TGTGCCAGCAGTTACGTCGCAGGGGGATCACCCCTCCACTTT.

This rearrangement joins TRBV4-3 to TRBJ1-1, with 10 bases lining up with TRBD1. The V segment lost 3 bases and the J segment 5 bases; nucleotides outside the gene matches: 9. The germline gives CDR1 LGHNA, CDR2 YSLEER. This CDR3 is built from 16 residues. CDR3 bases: TGCGCCAGCAGCCAGGGGCTGACAGGGGGCATGACTGAAGCTTTCTTT. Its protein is CASSQGLTGGMTEAFF.

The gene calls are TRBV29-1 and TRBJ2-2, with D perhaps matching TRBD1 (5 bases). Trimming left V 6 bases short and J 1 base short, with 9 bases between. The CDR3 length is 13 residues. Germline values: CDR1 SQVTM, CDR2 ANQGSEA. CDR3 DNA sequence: TGCAGCGTCAGTACAGGGAACACCGGGGAGCTGTTTTTT. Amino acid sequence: CSVSTGNTGELFF.

The CDR3 here is CASSVEESGYTF. The CDR3 region has the DNA TGTGCCAGCAGCGTAGAAGAAAGCGGCTACACCTTC. This chain joins TRBV9 and TRBJ1-2; D ambiguous. In germline, CDR1 is SGDLS, CDR2 YYNGEE. CDR3 size: 12 residues. Deletions cut 0 bases from V and 8 bases from J, with 8 bases between. The full variable domain, with the rest looked up from reference TRBV9 and TRBJ1-2, is DSGVTQTPKHLITATGQRVTLRCSPRSGDLSVYWYQQSLDQGLQFLIQYYNGEERAKGNILERFSAQQFPDLHSELNLSSLELGDSALYFCASSVEESGYTFGSGTRLTVV.

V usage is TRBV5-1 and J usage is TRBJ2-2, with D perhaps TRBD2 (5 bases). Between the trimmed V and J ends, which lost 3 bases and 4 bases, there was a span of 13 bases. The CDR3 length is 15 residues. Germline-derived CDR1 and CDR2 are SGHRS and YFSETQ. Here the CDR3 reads CASSSRLEGTGELFF. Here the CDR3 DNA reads TGCGCCAGCAGCTCGCGCCTAGAGGGCACCGGGGAGCTGTTTTTT. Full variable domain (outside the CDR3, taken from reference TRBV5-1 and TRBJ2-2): KAGVTQTPRYLIKTRGQQVTLSCSPISGHRSVSWYQQTPGQGLQFLFEYFSETQRNKGNFPGRFSGRQFSNSRSEMNVSTLELGDSALYLCASSSRLEGTGELFFGEGSRLTVL.

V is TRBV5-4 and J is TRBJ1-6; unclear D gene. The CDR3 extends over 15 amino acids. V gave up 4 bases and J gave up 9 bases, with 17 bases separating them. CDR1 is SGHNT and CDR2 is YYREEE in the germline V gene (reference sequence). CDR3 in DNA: TGTGCCAGCAGCCAAGTTGAGGGATCGGGTTCACCCCTCCACTTT. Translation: CASSQVEGSGSPLHF.

In DNA, the CDR3 is TGTGCCACCAGGGGGAGTCCAGATACGCAGTATTTT. Its protein product is CATRGSPDTQYF. The chain employs TRBV28 and TRBJ2-3, with 7 nucleotides matching TRBD1. The CDR3 is 12 residues long. After removal of 10 bases from V and 4 bases from J, the junction contained 5 bases not matched to a gene. Germline CDR1 and CDR2: MDHEN and SYDVKM. The full variable domain, its missing parts supplied by reference TRBV28 and TRBJ2-3, is DVKVTQSSRYLVKRTGEKVFLECVQDMDHENMFWYRQDPGLGLRLIYFSYDVKMKEKGDIPEGYSVSREKKERFSLILESASTNQTSMYLCATRGSPDTQYFGPGTRLTVL.

CDR3 protein: CASSFSGRIGNEQFF. The CDR3, as DNA: TGTGCCAGCAGCTTTAGCGGGAGAATTGGAAATGAGCAGTTCTTC. This chain uses TRBV11-2 with TRBJ2-1, with 9 bases fitting TRBD2. Germline CDR1 and CDR2: SGHAT and FQNNGV. The CDR3 is made up of 15 amino acids. V dropped 3 bases and J dropped 7; count of bases not matched to a gene: 7.

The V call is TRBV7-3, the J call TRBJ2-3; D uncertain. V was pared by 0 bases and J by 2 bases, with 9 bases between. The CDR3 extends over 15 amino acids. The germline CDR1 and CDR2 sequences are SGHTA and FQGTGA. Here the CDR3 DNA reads TGTGCCAGCAGCTTAACATTAGCCTACACAGATACGCAGTATTTT. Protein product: CASSLTLAYTDTQYF.

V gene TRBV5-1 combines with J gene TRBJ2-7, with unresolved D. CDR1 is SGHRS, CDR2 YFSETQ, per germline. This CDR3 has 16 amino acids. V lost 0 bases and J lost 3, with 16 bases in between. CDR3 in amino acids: CASSLEPPPQFYEQYF. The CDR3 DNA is TGCGCCAGCAGCTTGGAGCCCCCCCCGCAATTCTACGAGCAGTACTTC.

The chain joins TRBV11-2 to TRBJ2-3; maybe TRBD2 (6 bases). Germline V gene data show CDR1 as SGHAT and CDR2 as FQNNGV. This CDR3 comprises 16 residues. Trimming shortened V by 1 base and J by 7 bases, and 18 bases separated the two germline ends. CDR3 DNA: TGTGCCAGCAGCTTAGTAGGACTTCAGCGGGCCTATACGCAGTATTTT. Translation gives CASSLVGLQRAYTQYF.

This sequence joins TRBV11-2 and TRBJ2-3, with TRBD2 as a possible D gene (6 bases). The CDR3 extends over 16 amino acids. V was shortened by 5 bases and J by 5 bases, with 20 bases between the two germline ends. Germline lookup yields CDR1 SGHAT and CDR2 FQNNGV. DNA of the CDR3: TGTGCCAGCAGCCTACGACTAGACCCCTCGATAGATACGCAGTATTTT. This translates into CASSLRLDPSIDTQYF.

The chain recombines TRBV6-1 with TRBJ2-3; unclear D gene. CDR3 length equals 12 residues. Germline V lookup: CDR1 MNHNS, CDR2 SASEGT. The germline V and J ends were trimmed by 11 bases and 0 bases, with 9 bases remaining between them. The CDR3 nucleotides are TGTGCCGACGAGGCTAGCACAGATACGCAGTATTTT. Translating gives CADEASTDTQYF.

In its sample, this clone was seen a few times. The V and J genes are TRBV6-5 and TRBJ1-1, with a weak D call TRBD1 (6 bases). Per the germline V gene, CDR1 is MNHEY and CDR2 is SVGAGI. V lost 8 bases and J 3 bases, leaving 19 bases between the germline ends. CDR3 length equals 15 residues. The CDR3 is CASGSPNSGDTEAFF. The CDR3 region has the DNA TGTGCCAGCGGATCCCCAAACTCAGGGGACACTGAAGCTTTCTTT.

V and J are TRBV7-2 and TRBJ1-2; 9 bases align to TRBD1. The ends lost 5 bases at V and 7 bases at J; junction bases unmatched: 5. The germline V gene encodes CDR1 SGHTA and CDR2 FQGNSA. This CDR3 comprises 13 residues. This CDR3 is CASSHRGPGGYTF. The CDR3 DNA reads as TGTGCCAGCAGCCACAGGGGGCCCGGTGGCTACACCTTC.

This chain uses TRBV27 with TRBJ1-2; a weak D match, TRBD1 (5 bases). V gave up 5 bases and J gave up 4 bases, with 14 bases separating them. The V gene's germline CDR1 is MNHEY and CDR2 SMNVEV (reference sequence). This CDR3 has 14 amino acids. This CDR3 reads CASSPWGGGYGYTF. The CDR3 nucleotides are TGTGCCAGCAGTCCCTGGGGGGGAGGCTATGGCTACACCTTC.

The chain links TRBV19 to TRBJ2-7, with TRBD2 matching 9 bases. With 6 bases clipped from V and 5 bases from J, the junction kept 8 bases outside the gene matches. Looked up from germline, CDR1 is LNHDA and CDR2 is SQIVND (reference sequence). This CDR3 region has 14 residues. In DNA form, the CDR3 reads TGTGCCAGTAGAACAGCGGGAGGTACCCACGAGCAGTACTTC. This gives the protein CASRTAGGTHEQYF.

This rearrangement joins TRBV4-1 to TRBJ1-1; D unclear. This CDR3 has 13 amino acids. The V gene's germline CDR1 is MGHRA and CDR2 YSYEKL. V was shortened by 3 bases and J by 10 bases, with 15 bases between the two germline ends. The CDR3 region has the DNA TGCGCCAGCAGCCAGCCCAGGAGGAATGCAGCTTTCTTT. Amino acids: CASSQPRRNAAFF.

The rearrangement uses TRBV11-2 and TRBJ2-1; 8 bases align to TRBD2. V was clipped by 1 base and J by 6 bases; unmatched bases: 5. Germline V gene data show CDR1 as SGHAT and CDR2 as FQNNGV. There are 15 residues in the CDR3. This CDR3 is CASSLVGTRGNEQFF. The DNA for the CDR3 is TGTGCCAGCAGCTTAGTAGGGACTAGGGGCAATGAGCAGTTCTTC.

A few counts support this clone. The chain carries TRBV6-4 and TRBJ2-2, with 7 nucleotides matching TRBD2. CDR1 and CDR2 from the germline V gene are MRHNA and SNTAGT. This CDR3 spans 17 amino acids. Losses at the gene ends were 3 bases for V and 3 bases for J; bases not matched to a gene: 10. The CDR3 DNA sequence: TGTGCCAGCAGTGAGCGTTTTTTGGGAGGGGACACCGGGGAGCTGTTTTTT. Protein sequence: CASSERFLGGDTGELFF.

In DNA, the CDR3 is TGTGCCAGCAGCCTTAGCGGGACTAGCTTCTACGAGCAGTACTTC. Protein sequence: CASSLSGTSFYEQYF. This chain connects TRBV7-2 to TRBJ2-7; 9 nucleotides agree with TRBD2. The CDR3 is 15 amino acids. Trimming removed 5 bases from V and 3 bases from J; junction bases left unmatched: 8. Germline values: CDR1 SGHTA, CDR2 FQGNSA.

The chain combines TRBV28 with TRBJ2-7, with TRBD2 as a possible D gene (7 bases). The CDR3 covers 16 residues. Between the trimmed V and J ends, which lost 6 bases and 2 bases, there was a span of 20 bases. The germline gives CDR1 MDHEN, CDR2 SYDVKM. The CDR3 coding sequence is TGTGCCAGCAGCGCCCCCTCTGGGGGGGCCCCCTACGAGCAGTACTTC. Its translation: CASSAPSGGAPYEQYF. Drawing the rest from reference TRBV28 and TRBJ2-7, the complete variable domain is DVKVTQSSRYLVKRTGEKVFLECVQDMDHENMFWYRQDPGLGLRLIYFSYDVKMKEKGDIPEGYSVSREKKERFSLILESASTNQTSMYLCASSAPSGGAPYEQYFGPGTRLTVT.

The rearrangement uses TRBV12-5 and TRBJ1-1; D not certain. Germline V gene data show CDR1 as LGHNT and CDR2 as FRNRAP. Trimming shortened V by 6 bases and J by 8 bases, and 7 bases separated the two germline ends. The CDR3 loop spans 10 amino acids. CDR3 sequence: CASGYSEAFF. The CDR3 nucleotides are TGTGCTAGTGGGTACTCGGAAGCTTTCTTT.